This T cell receptor (beta chain) was captured in a study of cytomegalovirus exposure and HLA in healthy donors. Trimming left V 1 base short and J 7 bases short, with 17 bases between. This CDR3 has 16 residues. Germline CDR1 is MDHEN and CDR2 is SYDVKM. In regard to this clone: Its antigen is currently unknown.

Primers: 60 Vbeta forward and 13 Jbeta reverse. Generated by immunoSEQ multiplex PCR, the TCRdb table keeps only in-frame clones and is missing some. The data contain fewer than 150,000 clones, 60% to 80% of them singletons. General study findings and limits: When the data were analyzed later, several of the most significant clusters appeared to be linked to common viral pathogens. Later work associated fewer than 20,000 TCR beta sequences with HLA alleles at 0.05 false discovery rate. Sequencing likely generated an artifact that appeared as a cluster of highly shared sequence variants. Reports state that TCR beta sequences accurately predicted most subjects' HLA-A and HLA-B alleles.

The sequenced sample was PBMCs. The chain couples TRBV28 to TRBJ2-1, with a possible D match to TRBD1 (6 bases). The clonotype was recovered from a man aged 25 to 40 in good health and CMV-seronegative. The CDR3 here is CASSLLGQGRWNEQFF. CDR3 bases: TGTGCCAGCAGTTTATTGGGGCAGGGGCGCTGGAATGAGCAGTTCTTC.